The rows below give T cell receptor beta chains drawn from one sample of a study of cytotoxic CD8 clonotypes in ibrutinib-treated CLL. Measured with immunoSEQ multiplex PCR; TCRdb has only the in-frame clones, and not every one. The table records about 120,000 clones, approximately 56% of them present only once. The specimen comprised PBMCs, sampled after 24 months of ibrutinib treatment. These receptors originate from a human donor with chronic lymphocytic leukemia. Both conserved end residues are part of each CDR3. Fields, in order: CDR3 length, clone size, J gene, V gene, D gene, CDR3 protein, CDR3 DNA. D genes are given only for firm matches. Size is stated for part of the rows, as once, few or many counts, or as a class when the clone is expanded.

CDR3 length: 14
clone size: -
J gene: TRBJ2-4
V gene: TRBV29-1
D gene: -
CDR3 protein: CSVARDTTKNIQYF
CDR3 DNA: TGCAGCGTTGCACGGGATACAACCAAAAACATTCAGTACTTC

CDR3 length: 14
clone size: few
J gene: TRBJ2-3
V gene: TRBV4-2
D gene: -
CDR3 protein: CASSLTSTSDTQYF
CDR3 DNA: TGTGCCAGCAGCTTGACTAGTACGTCGGATACGCAGTATTTT

CDR3 length: 14
clone size: few
J gene: TRBJ2-7
V gene: TRBV9
D gene: TRBD1
CDR3 protein: CASSVPTGNYEQYF
CDR3 DNA: TGTGCCAGCAGCGTACCGACAGGGAACTACGAGCAGTACTTC

CDR3 length: 15
clone size: -
J gene: TRBJ1-5
V gene: TRBV5-8
D gene: TRBD1
CDR3 protein: CASSRGQGGGQPQHF
CDR3 DNA: TGTGCCAGCAGCCGAGGACAGGGAGGAGGTCAGCCCCAGCATTTT

CDR3 length: 14
clone size: -
J gene: TRBJ2-2
V gene: TRBV6-5
D gene: -
CDR3 protein: CASSYSWRTGELFF
CDR3 DNA: TGTGCCAGCAGTTACTCGTGGCGTACCGGGGAGCTGTTTTTT

CDR3 length: 16
clone size: -
J gene: TRBJ2-3
V gene: TRBV19
D gene: TRBD2
CDR3 protein: CASSSTGGPSTDTQYF
CDR3 DNA: TGTGCCAGTAGTTCTACGGGGGGGCCAAGCACAGATACGCAGTATTTT

CDR3 length: 15
clone size: -
J gene: TRBJ2-5
V gene: TRBV7-8
D gene: TRBD2
CDR3 protein: CASRPRAGDAGAQYF
CDR3 DNA: TGTGCCAGCAGGCCGCGGGCGGGGGATGCCGGGGCCCAGTACTTC

CDR3 length: 10
clone size: -
J gene: TRBJ2-5
V gene: TRBV20-1
D gene: -
CDR3 protein: CSAHTQTQYF
CDR3 DNA: TGCAGTGCTCATACCCAGACCCAGTACTTC

CDR3 length: 14
clone size: -
J gene: TRBJ1-1
V gene: TRBV25-1
D gene: -
CDR3 protein: CASSDQGMGTEAFF
CDR3 DNA: TGTGCCAGCAGTGACCAGGGAATGGGCACTGAAGCTTTCTTT

CDR3 length: 13
clone size: -
J gene: TRBJ1-1
V gene: TRBV30
D gene: -
CDR3 protein: CAWSARPEGEAFF
CDR3 DNA: TGTGCCTGGAGTGCGAGACCCGAGGGTGAAGCTTTCTTT

CDR3 length: 12
clone size: -
J gene: TRBJ1-3
V gene: TRBV25-1
D gene: -
CDR3 protein: CASSGTGNTIYF
CDR3 DNA: TGTGCCAGCAGTGGTACGGGAAACACCATATATTTT

CDR3 length: 14
clone size: few
J gene: TRBJ2-5
V gene: TRBV2
D gene: -
CDR3 protein: CASSPPGQRETQYF
CDR3 DNA: TGTGCCAGCAGTCCTCCCGGGCAGAGGGAGACCCAGTACTTC

CDR3 length: 13
clone size: -
J gene: TRBJ2-2
V gene: TRBV6-5
D gene: TRBD2
CDR3 protein: CASSYREAGELFF
CDR3 DNA: TGTGCCAGCAGTTACCGGGAGGCCGGGGAGCTGTTTTTT

CDR3 length: 15
clone size: few
J gene: TRBJ1-3
V gene: TRBV6-5
D gene: -
CDR3 protein: CASSSPDFSGNTIYF
CDR3 DNA: TGTGCCAGCAGTTCCCCGGACTTCTCTGGAAACACCATATATTTT

CDR3 length: 14
clone size: once
J gene: TRBJ1-2
V gene: TRBV10-1
D gene: -
CDR3 protein: CASSESGQTYGYTF
CDR3 DNA: TGCGCCAGCAGTGAGTCGGGACAAACCTATGGCTACACCTTC

CDR3 length: 13
clone size: few
J gene: TRBJ1-6
V gene: TRBV7-3
D gene: -
CDR3 protein: CASSLISDSPLHF
CDR3 DNA: TGTGCCAGCAGCCTCATTAGCGATTCACCCCTCCACTTT

CDR3 length: 15
clone size: few
J gene: TRBJ2-2
V gene: TRBV2
D gene: -
CDR3 protein: CASRRDRDNTGELFF
CDR3 DNA: TGTGCCAGCAGACGGGACCGGGATAACACCGGGGAGCTGTTTTTT

CDR3 length: 13
clone size: -
J gene: TRBJ1-2
V gene: TRBV25-1
D gene: -
CDR3 protein: CASSDPVTYGYTF
CDR3 DNA: TGTGCCAGCAGTGACCCCGTTACCTATGGCTACACCTTC

CDR3 length: 15
clone size: -
J gene: TRBJ1-1
V gene: TRBV11-3
D gene: -
CDR3 protein: CASSLAGQGNTEAFF
CDR3 DNA: TGTGCCAGCAGCCTAGCGGGCCAGGGAAACACTGAAGCTTTCTTT

CDR3 length: 14
clone size: -
J gene: TRBJ2-1
V gene: TRBV7-2
D gene: -
CDR3 protein: CASSATVTYNEQFF
CDR3 DNA: TGTGCCAGCTCGGCCACGGTAACCTACAATGAGCAGTTCTTC

CDR3 length: 15
clone size: -
J gene: TRBJ2-5
V gene: TRBV13
D gene: TRBD1
CDR3 protein: CASSLGDRDQETQYF
CDR3 DNA: TGTGCCAGCAGCTTAGGGGACAGGGACCAAGAGACCCAGTACTTC

CDR3 length: 15
clone size: -
J gene: TRBJ2-3
V gene: TRBV29-1
D gene: TRBD2
CDR3 protein: CSVGRLAGGPGTQYF
CDR3 DNA: TGCAGCGTGGGCCGACTAGCGGGGGGGCCGGGTACGCAGTATTTT

CDR3 length: 18
clone size: few
J gene: TRBJ1-5
V gene: TRBV19
D gene: TRBD1
CDR3 protein: CASSTRDRVFRGNQPQHF
CDR3 DNA: TGTGCCAGTAGTACCCGGGACAGGGTCTTTAGGGGCAATCAGCCCCAGCATTTT

CDR3 length: 11
clone size: -
J gene: TRBJ1-2
V gene: TRBV6-6
D gene: -
CDR3 protein: CASRDGHGYTF
CDR3 DNA: TGTGCCAGCAGGGACGGGCATGGCTACACCTTC

CDR3 length: 13
clone size: -
J gene: TRBJ1-3
V gene: TRBV30
D gene: -
CDR3 protein: CAWTAGAENTIYF
CDR3 DNA: TGTGCCTGGACGGCAGGGGCTGAAAACACCATATATTTT

CDR3 length: 15
clone size: -
J gene: TRBJ2-3
V gene: TRBV10-1
D gene: -
CDR3 protein: CASSDRPGAGDTQYF
CDR3 DNA: TGCGCCAGCAGTGATCGTCCCGGGGCAGGAGATACGCAGTATTTT

CDR3 length: 17
clone size: -
J gene: TRBJ1-3
V gene: TRBV4-1
D gene: -
CDR3 protein: CASSQQPWQTTGNTIYF
CDR3 DNA: TGCGCCAGCAGCCAACAGCCATGGCAGACGACGGGAAACACCATATATTTT

CDR3 length: 13
clone size: -
J gene: TRBJ2-1
V gene: TRBV14
D gene: TRBD1
CDR3 protein: CASSQAPGGEQFF
CDR3 DNA: TGTGCCAGCAGCCAAGCTCCAGGGGGCGAGCAGTTCTTC

CDR3 length: 15
clone size: -
J gene: TRBJ1-6
V gene: TRBV30
D gene: -
CDR3 protein: CAWSVPPGQTSPLHF
CDR3 DNA: TGTGCCTGGAGTGTACCCCCAGGCCAAACCTCACCCCTCCACTTT

CDR3 length: 16
clone size: -
J gene: TRBJ2-3
V gene: TRBV7-7
D gene: TRBD2
CDR3 protein: CASSPLAGRRTDTQYF
CDR3 DNA: TGTGCCAGCAGCCCTCTAGCGGGGAGGCGCACAGATACGCAGTATTTT

CDR3 length: 13
clone size: -
J gene: TRBJ1-2
V gene: TRBV6-5
D gene: -
CDR3 protein: CASSPLTEDGYTF
CDR3 DNA: TGTGCCAGCAGCCCCCTGACAGAAGATGGCTACACCTTC

CDR3 length: 14
clone size: -
J gene: TRBJ1-6
V gene: TRBV7-8
D gene: -
CDR3 protein: CASSLGQVNSPLHF
CDR3 DNA: TGTGCCAGCAGCTTAGGGCAGGTCAATTCACCCCTCCACTTT

CDR3 length: 13
clone size: few
J gene: TRBJ2-5
V gene: TRBV18
D gene: -
CDR3 protein: CASSSILGETQYF
CDR3 DNA: TGTGCCAGCTCATCAATATTGGGGGAGACCCAGTACTTC

CDR3 length: 13
clone size: few
J gene: TRBJ1-1
V gene: TRBV13
D gene: -
CDR3 protein: CASSLQVLREAFF
CDR3 DNA: TGTGCCAGCAGCTTACAGGTTTTACGTGAAGCTTTCTTT

CDR3 length: 15
clone size: -
J gene: TRBJ1-2
V gene: TRBV5-1
D gene: -
CDR3 protein: CASSLDGGIGPRYTF
CDR3 DNA: TGCGCCAGCAGCTTGGACGGAGGAATCGGGCCACGCTACACCTTC

CDR3 length: 17
clone size: -
J gene: TRBJ2-6
V gene: TRBV5-6
D gene: TRBD1
CDR3 protein: CASSEPGQLSGANVLTF
CDR3 DNA: TGTGCCAGCAGCGAACCGGGACAGCTCTCTGGGGCCAACGTCCTGACTTTC

CDR3 length: 17
clone size: -
J gene: TRBJ2-1
V gene: TRBV11-2
D gene: TRBD1
CDR3 protein: CASSSFRGRDSGNEQFF
CDR3 DNA: TGTGCCAGCAGCTCCTTTAGGGGCCGGGACAGCGGAAATGAGCAGTTCTTC

CDR3 length: 17
clone size: once
J gene: TRBJ2-6
V gene: TRBV27
D gene: -
CDR3 protein: CASSFTGGATGANVLTF
CDR3 DNA: TGTGCCAGCAGTTTTACAGGGGGGGCTACTGGGGCCAACGTCCTGACTTTC

CDR3 length: 16
clone size: many
J gene: TRBJ2-2
V gene: TRBV5-1
D gene: TRBD1
CDR3 protein: CASPFRTGGIAGELFF
CDR3 DNA: TGCGCCAGCCCATTCCGGACAGGGGGCATCGCCGGGGAGCTGTTTTTT

CDR3 length: 15
clone size: few
J gene: TRBJ2-5
V gene: TRBV28
D gene: -
CDR3 protein: CASGRQEGMRETQYF
CDR3 DNA: TGTGCCAGCGGCCGGCAGGAAGGGATGAGGGAGACCCAGTACTTC

CDR3 length: 15
clone size: -
J gene: TRBJ2-5
V gene: TRBV13
D gene: TRBD1
CDR3 protein: CASSRMTGGKETQYF
CDR3 DNA: TGTGCCAGCAGCCGCATGACAGGGGGCAAGGAGACCCAGTACTTC

CDR3 length: 12
clone size: few
J gene: TRBJ1-1
V gene: TRBV11-1
D gene: TRBD1
CDR3 protein: CASSLTTGEAFF
CDR3 DNA: TGTGCCAGCAGCTTAACGACAGGGGAAGCTTTCTTT

CDR3 length: 11
clone size: few
J gene: TRBJ2-7
V gene: TRBV2
D gene: -
CDR3 protein: CASGGYHEQYF
CDR3 DNA: TGTGCCAGCGGGGGGTACCACGAGCAGTACTTC

CDR3 length: 15
clone size: few
J gene: TRBJ1-5
V gene: TRBV19
D gene: -
CDR3 protein: CASSIAGWGNQPQHF
CDR3 DNA: TGTGCCAGTAGTATAGCAGGGTGGGGCAATCAGCCCCAGCATTTT

CDR3 length: 16
clone size: -
J gene: TRBJ2-3
V gene: TRBV14
D gene: -
CDR3 protein: CASSQVQGRRTDTQYF
CDR3 DNA: TGTGCCAGCAGCCAAGTTCAGGGGAGGAGGACAGATACGCAGTATTTT

CDR3 length: 15
clone size: few
J gene: TRBJ1-1
V gene: TRBV11-3
D gene: -
CDR3 protein: CASSLGGRVVSEAFF
CDR3 DNA: TGTGCCAGCAGCTTAGGGGGCAGGGTGGTTTCTGAAGCTTTCTTT

CDR3 length: 13
clone size: -
J gene: TRBJ2-1
V gene: TRBV9
D gene: -
CDR3 protein: CASSASGYNEQFF
CDR3 DNA: TGTGCCAGCAGCGCCAGTGGGTACAATGAGCAGTTCTTC

CDR3 length: 12
clone size: -
J gene: TRBJ2-7
V gene: TRBV12-5
D gene: -
CDR3 protein: CASGLESYEQYF
CDR3 DNA: TGTGCTAGTGGTTTGGAGTCCTACGAGCAGTACTTC